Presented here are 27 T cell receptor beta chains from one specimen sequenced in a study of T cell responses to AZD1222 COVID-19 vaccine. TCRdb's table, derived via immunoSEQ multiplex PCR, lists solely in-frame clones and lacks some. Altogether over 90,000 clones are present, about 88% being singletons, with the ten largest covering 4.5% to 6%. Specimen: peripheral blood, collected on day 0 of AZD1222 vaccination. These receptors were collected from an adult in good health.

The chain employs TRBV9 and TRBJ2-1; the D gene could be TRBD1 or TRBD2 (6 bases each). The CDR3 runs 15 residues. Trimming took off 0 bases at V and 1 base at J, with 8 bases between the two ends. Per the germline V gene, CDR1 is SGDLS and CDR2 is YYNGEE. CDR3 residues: CASSVEGGSYNEQFF. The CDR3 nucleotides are TGTGCCAGCAGCGTAGAGGGGGGATCCTACAATGAGCAGTTCTTC.

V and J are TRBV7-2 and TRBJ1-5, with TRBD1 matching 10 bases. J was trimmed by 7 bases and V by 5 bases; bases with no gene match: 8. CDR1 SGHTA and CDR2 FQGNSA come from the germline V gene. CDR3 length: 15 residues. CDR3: CASSNRQGANQPQHF. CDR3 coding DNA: TGTGCCAGCAGCAATCGACAGGGGGCAAACCAGCCCCAGCATTTT.

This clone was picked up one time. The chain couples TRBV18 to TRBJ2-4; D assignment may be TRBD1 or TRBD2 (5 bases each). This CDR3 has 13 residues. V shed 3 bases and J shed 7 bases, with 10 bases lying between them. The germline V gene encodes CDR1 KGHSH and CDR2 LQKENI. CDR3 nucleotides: TGTGCCAGCTCACCTGTCAGGGACAACATTCAGTACTTC. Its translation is CASSPVRDNIQYF.

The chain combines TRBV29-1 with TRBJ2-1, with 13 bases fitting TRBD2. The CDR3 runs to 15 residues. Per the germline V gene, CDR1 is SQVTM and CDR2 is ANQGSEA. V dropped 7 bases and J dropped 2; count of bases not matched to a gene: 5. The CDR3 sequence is CSGGTSGVAYNEQFF. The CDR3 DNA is TGCAGCGGGGGGACTAGCGGGGTGGCCTACAATGAGCAGTTCTTC.

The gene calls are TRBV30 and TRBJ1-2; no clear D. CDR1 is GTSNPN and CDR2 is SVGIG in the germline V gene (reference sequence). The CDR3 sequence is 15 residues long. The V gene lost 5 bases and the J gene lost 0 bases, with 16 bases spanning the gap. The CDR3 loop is CAWSRTGVSNYGYTF. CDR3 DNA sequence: TGTGCCTGGTCGCGGACGGGAGTATCTAACTATGGCTACACCTTC.

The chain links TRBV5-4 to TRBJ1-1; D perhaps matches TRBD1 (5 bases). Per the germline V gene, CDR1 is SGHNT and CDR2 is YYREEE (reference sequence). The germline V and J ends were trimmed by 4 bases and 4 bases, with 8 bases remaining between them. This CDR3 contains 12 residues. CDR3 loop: CASSIDSTEAFF. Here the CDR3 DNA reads TGTGCCAGCAGCATCGACAGCACTGAAGCTTTCTTT. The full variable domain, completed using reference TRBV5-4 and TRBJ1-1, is ETGVTQSPTHLIKTRGQQVTLRCSSQSGHNTVSWYQQALGQGPQFIFQYYREEENGRGNFPPRFSGLQFPNYSSELNVNALELDDSALYLCASSIDSTEAFFGQGTRLTVV.

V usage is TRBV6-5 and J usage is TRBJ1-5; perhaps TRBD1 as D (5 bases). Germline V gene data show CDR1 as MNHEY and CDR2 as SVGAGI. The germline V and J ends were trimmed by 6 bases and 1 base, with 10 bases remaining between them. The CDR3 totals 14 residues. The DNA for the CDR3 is TGTGCCAGCAGCCGACCAGGGAGCAATCAGCCCCAGCATTTT. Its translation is CASSRPGSNQPQHF.

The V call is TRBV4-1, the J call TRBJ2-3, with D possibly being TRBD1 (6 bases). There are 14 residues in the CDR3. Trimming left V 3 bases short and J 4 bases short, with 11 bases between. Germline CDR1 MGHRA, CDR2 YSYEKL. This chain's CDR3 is CASSQQQGPDTQYF. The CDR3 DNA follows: TGCGCCAGCAGCCAGCAACAGGGTCCAGATACGCAGTATTTT.

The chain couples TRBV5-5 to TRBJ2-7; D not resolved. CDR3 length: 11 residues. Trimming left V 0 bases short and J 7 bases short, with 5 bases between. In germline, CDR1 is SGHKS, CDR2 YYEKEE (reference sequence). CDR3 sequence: CASSLEEEQYF. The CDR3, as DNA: TGTGCCAGCAGCTTGGAGGAGGAGCAGTACTTC.

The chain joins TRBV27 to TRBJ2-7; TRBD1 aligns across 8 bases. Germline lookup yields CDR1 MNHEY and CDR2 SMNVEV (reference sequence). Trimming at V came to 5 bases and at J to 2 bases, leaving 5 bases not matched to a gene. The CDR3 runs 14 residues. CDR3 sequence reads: CASSPGQGPYEQYF. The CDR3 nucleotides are TGTGCCAGCAGTCCTGGACAGGGTCCCTACGAGCAGTACTTC.

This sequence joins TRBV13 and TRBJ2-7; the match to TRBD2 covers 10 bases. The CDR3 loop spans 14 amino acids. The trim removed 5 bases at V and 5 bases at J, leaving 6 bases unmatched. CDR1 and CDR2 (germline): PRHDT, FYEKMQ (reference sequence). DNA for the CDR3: TGTGCCAGCAGCCTTGGGACTAGCGATCACGAGCAGTACTTC. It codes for CASSLGTSDHEQYF.

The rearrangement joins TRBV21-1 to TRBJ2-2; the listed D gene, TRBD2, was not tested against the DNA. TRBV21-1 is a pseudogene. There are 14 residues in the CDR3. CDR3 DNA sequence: TGTGCCAGCAGCAAGGGAGGGAACACCGGGGAGCTGTTTTTT. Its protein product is CASSKGGNTGELFF.

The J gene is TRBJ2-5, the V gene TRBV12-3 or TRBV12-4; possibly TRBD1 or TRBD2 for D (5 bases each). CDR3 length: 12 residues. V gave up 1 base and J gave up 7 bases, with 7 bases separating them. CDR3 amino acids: CASSLGGATQYF. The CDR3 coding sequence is TGTGCCAGCAGTTTAGGAGGGGCGACCCAGTACTTC.

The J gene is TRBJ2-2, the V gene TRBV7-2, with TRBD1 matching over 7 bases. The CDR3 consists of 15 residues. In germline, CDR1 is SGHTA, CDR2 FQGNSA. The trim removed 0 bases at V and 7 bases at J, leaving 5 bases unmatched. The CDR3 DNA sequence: TGTGCCAGCAGCTTAGCGCTACAGGGGAGCGGGGAGCTGTTTTTT. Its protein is CASSLALQGSGELFF.

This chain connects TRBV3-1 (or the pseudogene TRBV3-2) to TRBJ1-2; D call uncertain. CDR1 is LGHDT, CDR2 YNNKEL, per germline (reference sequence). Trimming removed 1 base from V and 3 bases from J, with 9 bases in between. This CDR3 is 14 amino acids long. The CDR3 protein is CASSQGMKHYGYTF. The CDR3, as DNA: TGTGCCAGCAGCCAAGGTATGAAGCACTATGGCTACACCTTC.

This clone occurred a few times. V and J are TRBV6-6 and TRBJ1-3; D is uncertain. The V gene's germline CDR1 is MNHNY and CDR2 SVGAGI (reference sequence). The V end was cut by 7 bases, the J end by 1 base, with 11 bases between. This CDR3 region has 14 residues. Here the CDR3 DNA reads TGTGCCAGCACTAGGGAAAATTCTGGAAACACCATATATTTT. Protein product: CASTRENSGNTIYF.

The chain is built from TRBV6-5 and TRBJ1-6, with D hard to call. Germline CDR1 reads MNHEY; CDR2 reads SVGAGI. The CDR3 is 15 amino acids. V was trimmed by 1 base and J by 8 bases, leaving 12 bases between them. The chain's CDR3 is CASSYFSGRDSPLHF. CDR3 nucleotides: TGTGCCAGCAGTTACTTTTCGGGAAGGGATTCACCCCTCCACTTT.

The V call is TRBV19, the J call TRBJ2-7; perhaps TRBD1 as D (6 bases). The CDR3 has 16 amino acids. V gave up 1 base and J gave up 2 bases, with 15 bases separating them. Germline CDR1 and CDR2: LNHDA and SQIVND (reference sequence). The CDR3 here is CASSIGRPPGAYEQYF. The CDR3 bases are TGTGCCAGTAGTATAGGCCGACCCCCAGGGGCCTACGAGCAGTACTTC.

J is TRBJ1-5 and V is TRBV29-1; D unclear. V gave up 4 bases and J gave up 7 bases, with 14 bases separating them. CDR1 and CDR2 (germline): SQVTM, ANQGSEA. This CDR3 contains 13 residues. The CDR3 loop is CSVVEVPGQPQHF. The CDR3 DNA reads TGCAGCGTTGTGGAGGTTCCGGGACAGCCCCAGCATTTT. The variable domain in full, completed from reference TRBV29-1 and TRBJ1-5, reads SAVISQKPSRDICQRGTSLTIQCQVDSQVTMMFWYRQQPGQSLTLIATANQGSEATYESGFVIDKFPISRPNLTFSTLTVSNMSPEDSSIYLCSVVEVPGQPQHFGDGTRLSIL.

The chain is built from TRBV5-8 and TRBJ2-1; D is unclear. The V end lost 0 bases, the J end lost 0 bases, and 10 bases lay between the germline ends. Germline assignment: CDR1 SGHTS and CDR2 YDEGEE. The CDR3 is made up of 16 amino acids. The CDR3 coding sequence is TGTGCCAGCAGCTTGGACGGACGCCGCTCCTACAATGAGCAGTTCTTC. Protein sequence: CASSLDGRRSYNEQFF.

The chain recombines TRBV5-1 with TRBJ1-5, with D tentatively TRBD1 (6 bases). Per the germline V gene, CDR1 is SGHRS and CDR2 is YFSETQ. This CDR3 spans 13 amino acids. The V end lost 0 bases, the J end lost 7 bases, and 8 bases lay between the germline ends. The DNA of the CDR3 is TGCGCCAGCAGCTTGGGGGGGCACCAGCCCCAGCATTTT. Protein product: CASSLGGHQPQHF.

CDR3 protein: CASSYSRAGGLTDTQYF. CDR3 in DNA: TGTGCCAGCAGTTACTCGAGGGCGGGGGGCCTCACAGATACGCAGTATTTT. This sequence joins TRBV6-2 or TRBV6-3 and TRBJ2-3; TRBD2 agrees at 8 bases. This CDR3 spans 17 amino acids. Germline V gene data show CDR1 as MNHEY and CDR2 as SVGEGT. Trimming removed 0 bases from V and 2 bases from J; junction bases left unmatched: 7.

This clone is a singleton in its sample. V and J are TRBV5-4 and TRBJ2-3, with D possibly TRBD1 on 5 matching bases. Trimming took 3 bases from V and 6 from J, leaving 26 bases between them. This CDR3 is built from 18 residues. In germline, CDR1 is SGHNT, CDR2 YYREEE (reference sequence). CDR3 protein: CASSSRGLTVLSSDTQYF. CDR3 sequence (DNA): TGTGCCAGCAGCTCAAGGGGCTTGACTGTCCTCTCCAGCGATACGCAGTATTTT.

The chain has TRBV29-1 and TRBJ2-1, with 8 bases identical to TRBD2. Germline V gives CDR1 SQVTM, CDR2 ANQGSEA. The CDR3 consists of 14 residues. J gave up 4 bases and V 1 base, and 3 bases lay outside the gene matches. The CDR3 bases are TGCAGCGTTGAAGGCCTAGCGGGTTACAATGAGCAGTTCTTC. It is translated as CSVEGLAGYNEQFF.

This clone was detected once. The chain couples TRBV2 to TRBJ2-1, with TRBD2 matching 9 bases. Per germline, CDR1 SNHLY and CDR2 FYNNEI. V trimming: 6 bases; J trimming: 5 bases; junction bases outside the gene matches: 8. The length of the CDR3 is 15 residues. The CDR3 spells CASRLRLAEDNEQFF. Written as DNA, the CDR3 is TGTGCCAGCAGACTAAGACTAGCGGAAGACAATGAGCAGTTCTTC.

CDR3 region: CASSVDLEAEQFF. The CDR3 nucleotides read TGTGCCAGCAGCGTAGACCTTGAGGCTGAGCAGTTCTTC. The chain uses TRBV9 and TRBJ2-1, with no clear D. Per germline, CDR1 SGDLS and CDR2 YYNGEE. Trimming removed 0 bases from V and 9 bases from J, with 10 bases in between. The CDR3 is 13 amino acids.

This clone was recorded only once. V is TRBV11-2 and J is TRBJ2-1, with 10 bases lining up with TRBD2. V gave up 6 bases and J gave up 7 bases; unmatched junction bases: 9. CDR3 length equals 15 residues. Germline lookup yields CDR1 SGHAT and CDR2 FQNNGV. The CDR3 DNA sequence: TGTGCCAGCAGGCGCGAAGCGGGAGGGCTGAATGAGCAGTTCTTC. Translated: CASRREAGGLNEQFF.